The clone carrying this T cell receptor (beta chain) was counted only a few times. The antigen remains unidentified. The record originates from a study of regulatory T cells in long-lasting Graves disease. Study as a whole: Antithyroid drug use was under 3 months in newly diagnosed Graves' patients. Study findings and constraints: Compared with new cases, persistent Graves' patients showed reduced TCR diversity.

Time point given: newly diagnosed GD, antithyroid drugs for less than 3 months. PBMC RNA was the source of the TCR library. An endocrinology unit in Xi'an, China, supplied the patients. iRepertoire HTBI primers and Arm-PCR of CDR3 regions built TCR beta libraries. TCRdb called the multiplex PCR reads again in MiXCR, with one record for every CDR3 protein. The profile shows about 530,000 distinct CDR3 sequences, about 16% of them singletons. Germline CDR1 and CDR2: MGHRA and YSYEKL. V lost 1 base to trimming and J lost 5 bases, with 12 bases between them. This CDR3 is built from 15 residues. In addition, the sample was reused for a study of T cells in Graves' hyperthyroidism and ophthalmopathy. From that second work: The study based diagnoses on clinical symptoms, serum thyroxine and TRAb, thyroid ultrasound and orbital computed tomography.

The receptor's source is a woman aged 35-65 years with Graves disease. This chain links TRBV4-1 with TRBJ1-3; no clear D. The sequencing used peripheral blood mononuclear cells (PBMCs), collected at new diagnosis, from a patient treated with antithyroid drugs. CDR3 nucleotides: TGCGCCAGCAGCCAAGGGGGAAAAGGAAGAAACACCATATATTTT. This gives the protein CASSQGGKGRNTIYF.